The 7 T cell receptor beta chains presented below share a single source sample, sequenced in a study of Graves' ophthalmopathy and Graves' hyperthyroidism. Amplified TCR beta CDR3 regions were obtained using RNA transcripts as template. Following a first-round RT-PCR that used HTBI primers, a second-round multiplex PCR was carried out. TCRdb re-called the multiplex PCR reads through MiXCR, storing one row per CDR3 protein. The data show roughly 220,000 distinct CDR3 sequences, 40% to 50% seen once. The sequencing input was peripheral blood. These receptors originate from an adult man with Graves' ophthalmopathy.

The chain joins TRBV7-9 to TRBJ2-6; D is perhaps TRBD1 (5 bases). The CDR3 spans 19 residues. Looked up from germline, CDR1 is SEHNR and CDR2 is FQNEAQ (reference sequence). V was clipped by 1 base and J by 1 base, with 17 bases between them. CDR3 amino acids: CASSLDRATAKSGANVLTF. The CDR3 DNA reads TGTGCCAGCAGCTTAGATCGTGCGACAGCCAAATCTGGGGCCAACGTCCTGACTTTC.

Regarding this clonotype: An end of the junction does not agree with germline; a read error may underlie this. The chain employs TRBV12-3 or TRBV12-4 and TRBJ2-7, with 11 bases that match TRBD2. The CDR3 is 16 amino acids. This CDR3 is CATSDPGSGRVYEQYF. For the CDR3, the DNA is TGTGCCACCAGTGATCCCGGTAGCGGGAGGGTCTACGAGCAGTACTTC.

The CDR3 region is CASSLAGQDYEQYF. CDR3 DNA sequence: TGTGCCAGCAGCTTAGCTGGGCAGGACTACGAGCAGTACTTC. The chain uses TRBV7-8 and TRBJ2-7, with D unresolved. This CDR3 is 14 amino acids long. Germline CDR1 and CDR2: SGHVS and FQNEAQ. Trimming shortened V by 0 bases and J by 3 bases, and 9 bases separated the two germline ends.

In DNA, the CDR3 is TGCGCCAGCAGCCGCCTCCTAGGGGGCTACTATGGCTACACCTTC. It codes for CASSRLLGGYYGYTF. The genes are TRBV4-1 and TRBJ1-2; 7 bases align to TRBD1. V lost 4 bases and J lost 3; bases outside the gene matches: 8. This CDR3 has 15 residues. Germline V gene lookup returns CDR1 MGHRA and CDR2 YSYEKL.

This clonotype appeared a single time. The chain uses TRBV7-2 and TRBJ1-1; unclear D gene. This CDR3 comprises 14 residues. V lost 5 bases to trimming and J lost 1 base, with 11 bases between them. Germline CDR1 is SGHTA and CDR2 is FQGNSA. The CDR3 DNA reads TGTGCCAGCAGCCAGTTCCGACAGAACACTGAAGCTTTCTTT. As protein: CASSQFRQNTEAFF. The whole variable domain, remainder taken from reference TRBV7-2 and TRBJ1-1, is GAGVSQSPSNKVTEKGKDVELRCDPISGHTALYWYRQSLGQGLEFLIYFQGNSAPDKSGLPSDRFSAERTGGSVSTLTIQRTQQEDSAVYLCASSQFRQNTEAFFGQGTRLTVV.

The V gene is TRBV7-9, the J gene TRBJ2-7; D gene unclear. Per the germline V gene, CDR1 is SEHNR and CDR2 is FQNEAQ (reference sequence). V lost 5 bases and J lost 2, with 10 bases in between. The CDR3 has 13 residues. DNA of the CDR3: TGTGCCAGCAGCAGCCCCGGGCCCTACGAGCAGTACTTC. Its protein product is CASSSPGPYEQYF.

This chain connects TRBV9 to TRBJ2-7; 10 positions match TRBD2. The end of the DNA fits TRBJ2-1 better, so the J call may be wrong. Germline V lookup: CDR1 SGDLS, CDR2 YYNGEE. The CDR3 has 15 amino acids. The CDR3 bases are TGTGCCAGCAGCGTAGCCGGGACTAGCGTAGATGAGCAGTTCTTC. It specifies CASSVAGTSVDEQFF.